This T cell receptor (beta chain) is drawn from a study of T cell repertoires in cytomegalovirus infection. Study-wide points: Carriage of CMV together with the relevant HLA was identifiable through cumulative public TCR beta family frequency.

This clonotype was seen a handful of times. Its antigen remains unidentified. TCRdb reanalysed the reads using MiXCR and keeps one entry per CDR3 protein. Here the sample spans around 140,000 distinct CDR3 sequences, around 30% being singletons. V was trimmed by 8 bases and J by 5 bases, leaving 15 bases between them. CDR3 length: 13 residues. The germline V gene encodes CDR1 MNHGY and CDR2 SAAAGT. The input for sequencing was CD8+ T cells from cultured PBMCs, taken from culture after CMV antigen stimulation. V is TRBV6-8 and J is TRBJ2-5; no clear D. This sequence originates from a human donor in good health (CMV status not recorded). Some clones in this sample may be carry-over from other donors' samples. CDR3 sequence (DNA): TGTGCCAGCGACCGGAAGGGCTACGAGACCCAGTACTTC. Its translation: CASDRKGYETQYF.